A selection of T cell receptor beta chains follows, all from one sample in a study of breast tumors, draining lymph nodes, adjacent tissues. TCRdb independently ran MiXCR on the multiplex PCR reads; one entry per CDR3 protein. The sample lists 50,000 to 75,000 distinct CDR3 sequences; around 60% were seen once. Sequenced material: breast tumor tissue. Every receptor here comes from a female donor with breast cancer. Some clones in this sample may be carry-over from other donors' samples. CDR3s include the opening cysteine and the closing phenylalanine or tryptophan. Expanded clones are given a class, and other clones once, few, many or no size at all.

abundance	j_gene	v_gene	CDR3aa
NA	TRBJ2-1	TRBV29-1	CSVEGTSGSVGNEQFF
NA	TRBJ2-1	TRBV25-1	CASSSPPGLAEQFF
many	TRBJ2-1	TRBV27	CASRDSAGVGEQFF
NA	TRBJ2-6	TRBV9	CASSEEGGTGANVLTF
few	TRBJ1-1	TRBV5-4	CASSTGRGWGAEAFF
NA	TRBJ1-5	TRBV7-8	CASSLASRRDQPQHF
NA	TRBJ2-7	TRBV11-2	CASSTRTAFEQHF
many	TRBJ2-7	TRBV12-3/TRBV12-4	CASSTRGGGSSYEQYF
few	TRBJ1-5	TRBV12-3/TRBV12-4	CASSSLEGRGFYQPQHF
NA	TRBJ2-3	TRBV6-1	CASSALTSGGATGDTQYF
NA	TRBJ1-5	TRBV19	CASKDRGNQPQHF
NA	TRBJ1-5	TRBV6-1	CASSDGGTGLSNQPQHF
NA	TRBJ2-7	TRBV2	CASSLAGGTKEYF
once	TRBJ1-5	TRBV7-3	CASSPGGGGQPQHF
NA	TRBJ2-5	TRBV20-1	CSVLPYEGLSLVTETQYF
NA	TRBJ1-5	TRBV20-1	CSARKGYVSNQPQHF
few	TRBJ1-5	TRBV20-1	CSARTGLAGQETQHF
many	TRBJ2-1	TRBV7-9	CASSLYGDEQFF
NA	TRBJ1-5	TRBV2	CASSTDGNQPQHF
many	TRBJ2-1	TRBV20-1	CSARPPGSSSLYNEQFF
NA	TRBJ2-5	TRBV7-2	CASSLLRETQYF
NA	TRBJ2-2	TRBV7-2	CASSLVSGGSITGELFF
many	TRBJ2-3	TRBV7-3	CASSSRTSGSTDTQYF
NA	TRBJ1-6	TRBV7-8	CASSLLNSPLHF
NA	TRBJ1-5	TRBV2	CATRGQSYQPQHF
NA	TRBJ2-7	TRBV6-6	CASRVAWEQYF
NA	TRBJ2-5	TRBV12-3/TRBV12-4	CASSTRDTRGAGETQYF
many	TRBJ2-1	TRBV4-3	CASSQDQVRGGGRNEQFF
once	TRBJ2-7	TRBV20-1	CSAKGSDSSQYF
once	TRBJ1-2	TRBV7-2	CASSFSGTGYGYTF
NA	TRBJ1-4	TRBV6-5	CASSATGLNNEKLFF
NA	TRBJ1-5	TRBV7-3	CASSRSVGQPQHF
many	TRBJ1-2	TRBV20-1	CSARGGDSIKSKNYGYTF
NA	TRBJ2-3	TRBV15	CATSGVADTQYF
NA	TRBJ2-1	TRBV19	CASTTGVGTYNEQFF
NA	TRBJ2-5	TRBV4-3	CASSPTSGRMQETQYF
NA	TRBJ2-2	TRBV6-1	CATRTGANTGELFF
many	TRBJ1-5	TRBV6-2/TRBV6-3	CASSSGSPRTQHF
NA	TRBJ2-7	TRBV7-9	CASSPPAGQGREQYF
many	TRBJ2-7	TRBV6-5	CASSHSADLGFYEQYF
NA	TRBJ2-1	TRBV7-2	CASSSSWDEQFF
once	TRBJ1-2	TRBV20-1	CSGKLIGGYGYTF
many	TRBJ2-5	TRBV2	CASSRSGAQETQYF
many	TRBJ1-2	TRBV6-5	CASSYGQSGYTF
NA	TRBJ2-5	TRBV10-3	CAISDGTSGQETQYF
many	TRBJ2-7	TRBV18	CASSPPNRGRYEQYF
medium-sized	TRBJ2-3	TRBV12-3/TRBV12-4	CASRRDTVSQYF
NA	TRBJ1-1	TRBV6-2/TRBV6-3	CASSSRGGRDTEAFF
many	TRBJ1-1	TRBV15	CATSRENTEAFF
NA	TRBJ2-2	TRBV7-2	CASSLGGVNTGELFF
many	TRBJ2-7	TRBV6-1	CASRETSANYEQYF
NA	TRBJ2-3	TRBV9	CASSVRDTDTQYF
NA	TRBJ2-3	TRBV20-1	CSGGFQDTQSF